A selection of T cell receptor beta chains follows, all from one sample in a study of blood T cells in healthy people across ages. TCRdb used MiXCR to reprocess the 5' RACE reads, holding one entry per CDR3 protein. The profile shows 780,000 or so distinct CDR3 sequences, 45% to 70% of them singletons. Sequencing was performed on blood. These TCRs come from a man aged 40-49 years in good health. The conserved cysteine and the conserved F or W are not part of the CDR3 here. Each record gives: CDR3 length, V gene, CDR3 protein.

CDR3 length: 11
V gene: TRBV4-3
CDR3 protein: ASSQDLRQAEH

CDR3 length: 13
V gene: TRBV4-2
CDR3 protein: ASSPDRSFNYGYT

CDR3 length: 14
V gene: TRBV20-1
CDR3 protein: SANPEAGGSSYEQY

CDR3 length: 12
V gene: TRBV20-1
CDR3 protein: SARVPGRLHEQY

CDR3 length: 14
V gene: TRBV7-2
CDR3 protein: ASSLMTGTSYNEQF

CDR3 length: 12
V gene: TRBV2
CDR3 protein: ASTGTRANSPLH

CDR3 length: 15
V gene: TRBV10-3
CDR3 protein: AISESGTGAYNTEAF

CDR3 length: 11
V gene: TRBV29-1
CDR3 protein: SVTILREQGAF

CDR3 length: 16
V gene: TRBV28
CDR3 protein: ASSLRAGTGTRTDTQY

CDR3 length: 12
V gene: TRBV18
CDR3 protein: ASSPGLSGETQY

CDR3 length: 12
V gene: TRBV2
CDR3 protein: ASFGLRNYNEQF

CDR3 length: 13
V gene: TRBV7-2
CDR3 protein: ASSLGGTAAYEQY

CDR3 length: 14
V gene: TRBV15
CDR3 protein: ATSRDGSGANYGYT

CDR3 length: 10
V gene: TRBV2
CDR3 protein: ASSVRDAEQF

CDR3 length: 10
V gene: TRBV12-3/TRBV12-4
CDR3 protein: ASSLVASPLH

CDR3 length: 15
V gene: TRBV12-3/TRBV12-4
CDR3 protein: ASSLSRGSALQETQY

CDR3 length: 12
V gene: TRBV7-6
CDR3 protein: ASSRGQGADIQY

CDR3 length: 11
V gene: TRBV29-1
CDR3 protein: SVETDYSYEQY

CDR3 length: 13
V gene: TRBV3-1
CDR3 protein: ASSQGWVETDTQY

CDR3 length: 14
V gene: TRBV6-2/TRBV6-3
CDR3 protein: ASRIYRAGGSYEQY

CDR3 length: 11
V gene: TRBV20-1
CDR3 protein: SARGQTQETQY

CDR3 length: 11
V gene: TRBV27
CDR3 protein: ASRTSQDTEQF

CDR3 length: 11
V gene: TRBV5-1
CDR3 protein: ASSVAAVETQY

CDR3 length: 14
V gene: TRBV7-2
CDR3 protein: ASSSGARAMVDTQY

CDR3 length: 10
V gene: TRBV6-5
CDR3 protein: ASSSSVRQQY

CDR3 length: 14
V gene: TRBV5-1
CDR3 protein: ASSSSGTWGISEQF

CDR3 length: 14
V gene: TRBV11-3
CDR3 protein: ASSLSSGSRVYTQY

CDR3 length: 12
V gene: TRBV6-5
CDR3 protein: ASKQQGLPYEQY

CDR3 length: 15
V gene: TRBV20-1
CDR3 protein: SAPYRELGPEYYGYT

CDR3 length: 13
V gene: TRBV7-2
CDR3 protein: ASSLVATDLETQY

CDR3 length: 14
V gene: TRBV25-1
CDR3 protein: ASSEERRGGLNEQF

CDR3 length: 12
V gene: TRBV25-1
CDR3 protein: ASSEYVENYGYT

CDR3 length: 16
V gene: TRBV27
CDR3 protein: ASSSSWQGTMRDYGYT

CDR3 length: 13
V gene: TRBV6-6
CDR3 protein: ASRYQERGADTQY

CDR3 length: 16
V gene: TRBV5-4
CDR3 protein: ASSIGLAGGPGTGELF

CDR3 length: 10
V gene: TRBV20-1
CDR3 protein: SARDSRRGQY

CDR3 length: 13
V gene: TRBV12-3/TRBV12-4
CDR3 protein: ASSLGGQHRDTQY

CDR3 length: 11
V gene: TRBV7-2
CDR3 protein: ASSLASEGTQY

CDR3 length: 11
V gene: TRBV20-1
CDR3 protein: SALNDRVQPQH

CDR3 length: 15
V gene: TRBV6-4
CDR3 protein: ASSDSFGTGGNNEQF

CDR3 length: 15
V gene: TRBV10-3
CDR3 protein: AISDTGDRGFGYGYT

CDR3 length: 13
V gene: TRBV5-1
CDR3 protein: ASSPQGAMDTEAF

CDR3 length: 13
V gene: TRBV12-3/TRBV12-4
CDR3 protein: ASRMTRSSYNEQY

CDR3 length: 16
V gene: TRBV11-2
CDR3 protein: ASIRLAGTGVRYNEQF

CDR3 length: 13
V gene: TRBV11-3
CDR3 protein: ASRAQVTAQETQY

CDR3 length: 10
V gene: TRBV7-2
CDR3 protein: ASSLVWETQY

CDR3 length: 11
V gene: TRBV5-1
CDR3 protein: ASSLELWDEQY

CDR3 length: 12
V gene: TRBV28
CDR3 protein: ASRLAGFAYEQY

CDR3 length: 15
V gene: TRBV4-2
CDR3 protein: ASNPHMTSGSLYEQY

CDR3 length: 10
V gene: TRBV12-3/TRBV12-4
CDR3 protein: ASSSLSQPQH

CDR3 length: 12
V gene: TRBV24-1
CDR3 protein: ATSGDRVVYEQF

CDR3 length: 15
V gene: TRBV12-3/TRBV12-4
CDR3 protein: ASSRSAGGRSGLVGF

CDR3 length: 8
V gene: TRBV29-1
CDR3 protein: SVALETQY

CDR3 length: 15
V gene: TRBV10-3
CDR3 protein: AISESLAGVAKNIQY